In its sample, the clone carrying this T cell receptor beta chain was seen a few times. The antigen remains undetermined. Sequencing of DNA taken from cultured CD4+ T cells relied on the Oncomine TCR Beta short-read assay. DNA came from CD4+ T cells after culture. TCRdb re-called the PCR reads with MiXCR, one entry per CDR3 protein. The repertoire has 7,600 or so distinct CDR3 sequences, roughly 43% of them found once; the top ten carry 30% to 35%. This record belongs to a study of vaccination and CD4 T cells after COVID-19. Specified treatment: roughly 11-day PBMC culture with coronavirus spike peptide pools or control peptides (ViraFEST assay). During the years 2011-2018, before the COVID-19 pandemic, the unexposed donor's CD4+ T cells were collected. The sample comprised CD4+ T cells from blood, cultured in vitro. This receptor was taken from a human donor in good health.

In nucleotides, the CDR3 is TGTGCCAGCAGTAGGGCGGATACGCAGTATTTT. Residues: CASSRADTQYF. The rearrangement uses TRBV27 and TRBJ2-3; D gene uncertain. V gave up 5 bases and J gave up 6 bases, with 6 bases separating them. Germline V lookup: CDR1 MNHEY, CDR2 SMNVEV (reference sequence). This CDR3 spans 11 amino acids.